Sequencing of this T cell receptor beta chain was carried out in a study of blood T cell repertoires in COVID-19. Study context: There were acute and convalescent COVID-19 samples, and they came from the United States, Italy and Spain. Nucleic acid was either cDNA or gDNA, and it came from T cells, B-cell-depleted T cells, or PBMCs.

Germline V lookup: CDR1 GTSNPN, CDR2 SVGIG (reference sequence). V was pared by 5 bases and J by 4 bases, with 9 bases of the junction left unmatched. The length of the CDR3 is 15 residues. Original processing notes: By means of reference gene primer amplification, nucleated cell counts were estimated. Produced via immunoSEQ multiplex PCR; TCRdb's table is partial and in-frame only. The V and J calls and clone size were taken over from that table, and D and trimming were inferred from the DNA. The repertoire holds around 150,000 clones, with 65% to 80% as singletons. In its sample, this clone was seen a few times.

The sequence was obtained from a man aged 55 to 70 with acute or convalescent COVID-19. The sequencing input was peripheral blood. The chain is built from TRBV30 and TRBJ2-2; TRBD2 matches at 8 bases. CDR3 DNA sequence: TGTGCCTGGTGGTTGCGGGGGGAAGGCACCGGGGAGCTGTTTTTT. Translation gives CAWWLRGEGTGELFF.